The rows below give T cell receptor beta chains drawn from one sample of a study of blood T cell repertoires in COVID-19. TCRdb's table, derived via immunoSEQ multiplex PCR, lists solely in-frame clones and lacks some. Of about 200,000 clones detected, around 90% appear once; the ten largest clones hold about 6.3%. The specimen sequenced was peripheral blood. These receptors were collected from a man aged 55 to 70 who had recovered from COVID-19. Both conserved end residues are part of each CDR3. Each record gives: J gene, D gene, V gene, clone size, CDR3 DNA, CDR3 protein. The D gene is left open where the match is weak. Part of the rows lack a size; the others show once, few, many or a class for expanded clones.

>TRBJ1-2|-|TRBV25-1|-
TGTGCCAGCAGTGAATACGGGGACTATGGCTACACCTTC
CASSEYGDYGYTF
>TRBJ2-3|TRBD1|TRBV27|-
TGTGCCAGCAGTTTTACAGGGGGCACAGATACGCAGTATTTT
CASSFTGGTDTQYF
>TRBJ1-3|-|TRBV19|once
TGTGCCAGTACCCCGCTCAGGGCACACTCTGGAAACACCATATATTTT
CASTPLRAHSGNTIYF
>TRBJ1-5|-|TRBV5-8|-
TGTGCCAGCAGCTTGAACGACAGGAAACGCAATCAGCCCCAGCATTTT
CASSLNDRKRNQPQHF
>TRBJ1-2|-|TRBV4-3|-
TGCGCCAGCAGCCAAGCAGGGTTCTATGGCTACACCTTC
CASSQAGFYGYTF
>TRBJ1-2|-|TRBV6-5|-
TGTGCCAGCAGTATTGTGCGGGGCGGGGTTGGCGGCTACACCTTC
CASSIVRGGVGGYTF
>TRBJ2-7|TRBD2|TRBV19|-
TGTGCCAGTAGCCCGAATAGCGGGAGCGTCTACGAGCAGTACTTC
CASSPNSGSVYEQYF
>TRBJ1-1|TRBD1|TRBV29-1|-
TGCAGCGTGAAGGCCGATATACAGGGGATGAACACTGAAGCTTTCTTT
CSVKADIQGMNTEAFF
>TRBJ2-7|-|TRBV4-2|-
TGTGCCAGCAGCGTAGGGGGCTACGAGCAGTACTTC
CASSVGGYEQYF
>TRBJ1-4|-|TRBV6-1|-
TGTGCCAGCAGTGAAAGGGGCGGGAGGGGGACTAATGAAAAACTGTTTTTT
CASSERGGRGTNEKLFF
>TRBJ2-7|TRBD2|TRBV29-1|-
TGCAGCGCCGGACACGGGACTAGCGAAAAAAATTCTGGGTACGAGCAGTACTTC
CSAGHGTSEKNSGYEQYF
>TRBJ1-6|-|TRBV3-1/TRBV3-2|few
TGTGCCAGCAGCCCCCGGGACTATAATTCACCCCTCCACTTT
CASSPRDYNSPLHF
>TRBJ1-4|TRBD1|TRBV28|-
TGTGCCAGCATCACAGGGGGGGTATCTAATGAAAAACTGTTTTTT
CASITGGVSNEKLFF
>TRBJ2-7|TRBD2|TRBV19|-
TGTGCCAGTAGAACTAGCGGGAGTGGTTACGAGCAGTACTTC
CASRTSGSGYEQYF
>TRBJ2-2|TRBD2|TRBV27|-
TGTGCCAGCAGTCCGGGACTAGCGGGACCCGGGGAGCTGTTTTTT
CASSPGLAGPGELFF
>TRBJ2-1|-|TRBV7-2|-
TGTGCCAGCAGCTTAGCAGCGATGAGCTCCTACAATGAGCAGTTCTTC
CASSLAAMSSYNEQFF
>TRBJ1-6|-|TRBV15|-
TGTGCCACCAGCAGAGGGCCGTCACCCCTCCACTTT
CATSRGPSPLHF
>TRBJ2-5|-|TRBV7-9|-
TGTGCCAGCAGCTCACCGAGAAAAGAGACCCAGTACTTC
CASSSPRKETQYF
>TRBJ2-7|TRBD2|TRBV6-2/TRBV6-3|-
TGTGCCAGCAGTTACACCCCTAGCGGGGCCTACGAGCAGTACTTC
CASSYTPSGAYEQYF
>TRBJ2-6|-|TRBV7-3|-
TGTGCCAGCAGCCAATTCAGCTCTGGGGCCAACGTCCTGACTTTC
CASSQFSSGANVLTF
>TRBJ2-5|TRBD1|TRBV2|-
TGTGCCAGCAGTGGGGACAGGGGGCCCACTTACTCGAAGACCCAGTACTTC
CASSGDRGPTYSKTQYF
>TRBJ2-3|TRBD1|TRBV14|-
TGTGCCAGCAGCTACAGGGGAAAAGATACGCAGTATTTT
CASSYRGKDTQYF
>TRBJ2-7|-|TRBV6-6|-
TGTGCCAGCAGTCCACTTTTCGATCTCCGGAGGGAACGTGAGGGCTACGAGCAGTACTTC
CASSPLFDLRREREGYEQYF
>TRBJ2-5|-|TRBV19|few
TGTGCCAGTAGTACCGTCGCAGGGATCGAGACCCAGTACTTC
CASSTVAGIETQYF
>TRBJ2-1|TRBD2|TRBV5-6|once
TGTGCCAGCAGCTTTGGGCCACGGGAGGATGAGCAGTTCTTC
CASSFGPREDEQFF
>TRBJ2-7|-|TRBV30|-
TGTGCCTGGAGTGTACAGGACAGAGATTCCCGCGAGCAGTACTTC
CAWSVQDRDSREQYF
>TRBJ2-1|TRBD2|TRBV7-2|-
TGTGCCAGCAGTAGGCCGGGACTAGCGGTGAATGAGCAGTTCTTC
CASSRPGLAVNEQFF
>TRBJ1-4|TRBD1|TRBV19|once
TGTGCCAGTAGCCCAGGACAGGGGCCTAATGAAAAACTGTTTTTT
CASSPGQGPNEKLFF
>TRBJ2-4|-|TRBV29-1|-
TGCAGCGTTGCAGGGGACCTAAACCAAAACATTCAGTACTTC
CSVAGDLNQNIQYF
>TRBJ1-4|-|TRBV7-9|-
TGTGCCAGCAGCTTAGGACAGATGAATGAAAAACTGTTTTTT
CASSLGQMNEKLFF
>TRBJ1-2|-|TRBV5-5|-
TGTGCCAGCGAATCCCGAGGGTCCGGGAGGGGCTATGGCTACACCTTC
CASESRGSGRGYGYTF
>TRBJ1-2|-|TRBV6-6|once
TGTGCCAGCAGTTACGCAGGGAACTATGGCTACACCTTC
CASSYAGNYGYTF
>TRBJ2-1|TRBD2|TRBV6-6|-
TGTGCCAGCAGTCCGAGAGGGGAGGGCTACAATGAGCAGTTCTTC
CASSPRGEGYNEQFF
>TRBJ2-5|TRBD2|TRBV5-4|-
TGTGCCAGCAGCTTGACTAGCGGGAGGGTTGGGGAGACCCAGTACTTC
CASSLTSGRVGETQYF
>TRBJ1-5|TRBD1|TRBV7-6|once
TGTGCCAGCAGCTTAGGACAGGGATTCAGTCAGCCCCAGCATTTT
CASSLGQGFSQPQHF
>TRBJ1-4|-|TRBV7-2|-
TGTGCCAGCAGCTTAGGTGTGTTCCCCGGTGAAAAACTGTTTTTT
CASSLGVFPGEKLFF
>TRBJ2-1|-|TRBV19|once
TGTGCCAGTAGTATCGGACAGAACAATGAGCAGTTCTTC
CASSIGQNNEQFF
>TRBJ1-3|TRBD1|TRBV7-9|-
TGTGCCAGCAGCTTAGGGACAGGGGGCGGAAACACCATATATTTT
CASSLGTGGGNTIYF
>TRBJ2-3|-|TRBV5-1|-
TGCGCCAGCAGCTCCTGGATAGCCACAGATACGCAGTATTTT
CASSSWIATDTQYF
>TRBJ2-1|TRBD1|TRBV5-8|-
TGTGCCAGCAGCTCCCCGGGACAGAGAAAATACAATGAGCAGTTCTTC
CASSSPGQRKYNEQFF
>TRBJ1-6|-|TRBV6-5|-
TGTGCCAGTTGGCAGGGGTCCTATAATTCACCCCTCCACTTT
CASWQGSYNSPLHF
>TRBJ2-1|TRBD2|TRBV6-4|medium-sized
TGTGCCAGCAGTGACAGCGGGGGGGCCTACAATGAGCAGTTCTTC
CASSDSGGAYNEQFF
>TRBJ2-3|TRBD2|TRBV27|once
TGTGCCAGCATGACTAGCGGATGGACAGATACGCAGTATTTT
CASMTSGWTDTQYF
>TRBJ1-6|-|TRBV19|-
TGTGCCAGTAGTATAGCGGAGTATAATTCACCCCTCCACTTT
CASSIAEYNSPLHF
>TRBJ2-1|-|TRBV9|-
TGTGCCAGCAGCGTAGAGGTCGGGGGGCAATATCTCAATGAGCAGTTCTTC
CASSVEVGGQYLNEQFF
>TRBJ2-1|-|TRBV19|-
TGTGCCAGCCGTCAGGAGGACACAGGGAGTGGTGAGCAGTTCTTC
CASRQEDTGSGEQFF
>TRBJ2-4|TRBD1|TRBV3-1/TRBV3-2|-
TGTGCCAGCAGCCAAGGACAGGGGGCCATTCAGTACTTC
CASSQGQGAIQYF
>TRBJ1-1|-|TRBV5-1|once
TGCGCCAGCAGCAGGAGGGAGGAGGACACTGAAGCTTTCTTT
CASSRREEDTEAFF
>TRBJ1-2|-|TRBV3-1/TRBV3-2|-
TGTGCCAGCAGAGCCCCCCCGAGGGAAATGGTTGGCTACACCTTC
CASRAPPREMVGYTF
>TRBJ2-3|TRBD2|TRBV7-9|-
TGTGCCAGCAGCCTCCTAGCGGGGGGGATCACAGATACGCAGTATTTT
CASSLLAGGITDTQYF
>TRBJ2-1|TRBD2|TRBV5-4|-
TGTGCCAGCAGCCCGGGGGGACTAGCGGTCTACAATGAGCAGTTCTTC
CASSPGGLAVYNEQFF
>TRBJ1-1|-|TRBV5-1|-
TGCGCCAGCAGCTTGGACAGGGTTAACACTGAAGCTTTCTTT
CASSLDRVNTEAFF
>TRBJ1-2|TRBD1|TRBV10-3|-
TGTGCCATCAGTGGGACAGGGGGCGGTGGCTACACCTTC
CAISGTGGGGYTF
>TRBJ2-3|-|TRBV5-4|-
TGTGCCAGCAGCCAACGGACAAACGTTCTCACAGATACGCAGTATTTT
CASSQRTNVLTDTQYF
>TRBJ1-1|-|TRBV5-1|-
TGCGCCAGCAGCTTGTCAGCAGGGCTCGCTTTCTTT
CASSLSAGLAFF